The entry below describes one T cell receptor beta chain. The antigen is undetermined. TCRdb re-derived calls from the RT-PCR reads in MiXCR, one entry per CDR3 protein. The sample shows about 570,000 distinct CDR3 sequences, 10% to 12% of them seen only once. V gave up 5 bases and J gave up 8 bases, with 13 bases separating them. This CDR3 has 12 amino acids. Per the germline V gene, CDR1 is SQVTM and CDR2 is ANQGSEA. The sample belongs to a study of response to subunit inactivated influenza vaccine. Study observations and caveats: The authors suggested that every seasonal influenza vaccination recruits few new T cells.

These data were also filed under a second study, of T cells expressing NK-cell markers. That paper notes: In generating TCR beta cDNA, 5'RACE template switching with UMIs was used. The leading position in the CD3+CD56-NKG2C+ fraction of a few donors also went to these clonotypes.

The clonotype originates from a man in his fifties or sixties who received an inactivated influenza vaccine. The chain uses TRBV29-1 and TRBJ2-1, with a possible D match to TRBD2 (5 bases). This specimen was PBMCs from blood, taken on the day of vaccination. CDR3 protein: CSVRPRVDEQFF. CDR3 DNA sequence: TGCAGCGTTAGACCGCGGGTCGATGAGCAGTTCTTC.